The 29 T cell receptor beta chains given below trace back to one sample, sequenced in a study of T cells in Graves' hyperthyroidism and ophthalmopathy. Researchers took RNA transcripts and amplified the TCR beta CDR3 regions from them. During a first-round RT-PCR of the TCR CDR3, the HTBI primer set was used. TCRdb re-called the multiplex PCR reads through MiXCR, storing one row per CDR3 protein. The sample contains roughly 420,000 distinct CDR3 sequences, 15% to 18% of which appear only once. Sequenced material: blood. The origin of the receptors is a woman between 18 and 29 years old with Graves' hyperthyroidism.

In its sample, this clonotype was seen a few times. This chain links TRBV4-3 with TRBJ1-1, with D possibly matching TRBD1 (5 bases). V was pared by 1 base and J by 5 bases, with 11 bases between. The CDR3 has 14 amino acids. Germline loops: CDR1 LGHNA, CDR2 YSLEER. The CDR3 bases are TGCGCCAGCAGCCAAGGTCAGGGATGGACTGAAGCTTTCTTT. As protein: CASSQGQGWTEAFF.

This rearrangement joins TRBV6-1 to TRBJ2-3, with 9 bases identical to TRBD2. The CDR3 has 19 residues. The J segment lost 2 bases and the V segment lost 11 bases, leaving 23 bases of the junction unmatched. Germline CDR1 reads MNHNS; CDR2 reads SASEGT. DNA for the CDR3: TGTGCCGCAGGGGGGGATAGCTTGATCTTAGCGGGGGACACAGATACGCAGTATTTT. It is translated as CAAGGDSLILAGDTDTQYF.

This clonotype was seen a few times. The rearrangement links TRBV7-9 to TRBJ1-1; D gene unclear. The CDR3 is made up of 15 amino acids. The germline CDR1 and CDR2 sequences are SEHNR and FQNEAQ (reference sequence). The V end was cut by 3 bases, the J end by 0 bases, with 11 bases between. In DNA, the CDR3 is TGTGCCAGCAGCTTGGGCAGGAATATGAACACTGAAGCTTTCTTT. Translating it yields CASSLGRNMNTEAFF.

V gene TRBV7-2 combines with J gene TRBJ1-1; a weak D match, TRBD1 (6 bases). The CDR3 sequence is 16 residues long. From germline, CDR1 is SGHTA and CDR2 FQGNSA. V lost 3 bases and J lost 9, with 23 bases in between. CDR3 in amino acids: CASSFLSGGGYTQAFF. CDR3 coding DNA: TGTGCCAGCAGCTTTTTGTCTGGGGGCGGGTACACGCAAGCTTTCTTT.

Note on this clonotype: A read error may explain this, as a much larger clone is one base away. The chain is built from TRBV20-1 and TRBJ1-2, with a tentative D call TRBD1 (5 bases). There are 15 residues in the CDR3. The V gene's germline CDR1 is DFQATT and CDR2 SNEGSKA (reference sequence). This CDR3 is CSARDSWAGKLGHTF. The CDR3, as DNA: TGCAGTGCTAGAGATAGTTGGGCAGGGAAGCTTGGCCACACCTTC.

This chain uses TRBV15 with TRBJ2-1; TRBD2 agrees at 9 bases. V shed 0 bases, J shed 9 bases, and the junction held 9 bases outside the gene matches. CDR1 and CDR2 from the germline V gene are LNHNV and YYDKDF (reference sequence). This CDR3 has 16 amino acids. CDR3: CATSRDVTSGNTEQFF. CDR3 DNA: TGTGCCACCAGCAGAGATGTGACTAGCGGCAACACTGAGCAGTTCTTC.

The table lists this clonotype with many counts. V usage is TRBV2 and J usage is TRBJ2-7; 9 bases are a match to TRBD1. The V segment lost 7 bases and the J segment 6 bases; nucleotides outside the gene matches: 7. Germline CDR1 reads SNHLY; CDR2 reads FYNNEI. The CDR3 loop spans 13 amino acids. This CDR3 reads CASIYGQGREQYF. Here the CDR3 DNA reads TGTGCCAGCATCTATGGACAGGGGCGCGAGCAGTACTTC.

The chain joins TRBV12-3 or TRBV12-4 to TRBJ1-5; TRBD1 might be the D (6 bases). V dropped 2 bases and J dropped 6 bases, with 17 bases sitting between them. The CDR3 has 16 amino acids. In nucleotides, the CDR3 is TGTGCCAGCAGTTTAAGAAACAGGGTCCGTGGTCAGCCCCAGCATTTT. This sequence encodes CASSLRNRVRGQPQHF.

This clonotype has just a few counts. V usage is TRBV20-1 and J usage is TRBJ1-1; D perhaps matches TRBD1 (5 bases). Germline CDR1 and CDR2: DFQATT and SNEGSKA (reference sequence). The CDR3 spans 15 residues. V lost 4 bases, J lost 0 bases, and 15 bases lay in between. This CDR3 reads CSAMNPGGVNTEAFF. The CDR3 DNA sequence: TGCAGTGCTATGAACCCGGGGGGGGTGAACACTGAAGCTTTCTTT.

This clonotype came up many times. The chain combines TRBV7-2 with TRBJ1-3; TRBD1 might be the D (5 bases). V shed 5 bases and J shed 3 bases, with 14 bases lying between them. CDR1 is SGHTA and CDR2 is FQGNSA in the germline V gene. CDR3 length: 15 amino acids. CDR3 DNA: TGTGCCAGCAGCCAGACCGGGACGGGTGGAAACACCATATATTTT. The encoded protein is CASSQTGTGGNTIYF.

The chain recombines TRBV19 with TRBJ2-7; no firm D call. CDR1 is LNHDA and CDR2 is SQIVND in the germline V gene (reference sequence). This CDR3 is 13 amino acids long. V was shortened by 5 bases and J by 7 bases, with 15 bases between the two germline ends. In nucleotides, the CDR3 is TGTGCCAGTAGTGGGCCCCCAGCTCTAGAGCAGTACTTC. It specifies CASSGPPALEQYF.

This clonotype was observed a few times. In nucleotides, the CDR3 is TGTGCCAGCAGTCTGTCAAGAGGTCCTAACTATGGCTACACCTTC. The encoded protein is CASSLSRGPNYGYTF. The chain joins TRBV7-2 to TRBJ1-2, with D unresolved. Germline lookup yields CDR1 SGHTA and CDR2 FQGNSA. The V end was cut by 6 bases, the J end by 0 bases, with 14 bases between. This CDR3 contains 15 residues.

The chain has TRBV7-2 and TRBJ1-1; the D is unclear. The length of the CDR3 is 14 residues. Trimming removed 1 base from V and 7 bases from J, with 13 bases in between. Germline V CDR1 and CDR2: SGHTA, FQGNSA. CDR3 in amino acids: CASSLVLERLEAFF. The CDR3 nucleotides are TGTGCCAGCAGCTTAGTTTTAGAGAGGCTTGAAGCTTTCTTT.

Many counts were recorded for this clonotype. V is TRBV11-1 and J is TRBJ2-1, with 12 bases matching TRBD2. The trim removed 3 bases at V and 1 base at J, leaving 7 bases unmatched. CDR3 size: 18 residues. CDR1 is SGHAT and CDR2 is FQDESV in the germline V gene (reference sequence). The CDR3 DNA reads TGTGCCAGCAGCTTTGGGCTAGCGGGAGGGCGTTCCTACAATGAGCAGTTCTTC. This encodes CASSFGLAGGRSYNEQFF.

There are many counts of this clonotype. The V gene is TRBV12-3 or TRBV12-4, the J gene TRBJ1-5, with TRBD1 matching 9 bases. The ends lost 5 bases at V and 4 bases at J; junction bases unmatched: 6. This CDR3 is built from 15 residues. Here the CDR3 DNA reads TGTGCCAGCAGTCCGAAACAGGGGGCAAATCAGCCCCAGCATTTT. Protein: CASSPKQGANQPQHF.

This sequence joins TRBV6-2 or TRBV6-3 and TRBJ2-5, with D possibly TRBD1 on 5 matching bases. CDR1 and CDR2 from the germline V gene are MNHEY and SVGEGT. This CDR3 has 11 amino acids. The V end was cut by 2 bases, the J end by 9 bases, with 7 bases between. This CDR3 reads CASSYAQAQYF. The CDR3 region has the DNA TGTGCCAGCAGTTACGCACAGGCCCAGTACTTC.

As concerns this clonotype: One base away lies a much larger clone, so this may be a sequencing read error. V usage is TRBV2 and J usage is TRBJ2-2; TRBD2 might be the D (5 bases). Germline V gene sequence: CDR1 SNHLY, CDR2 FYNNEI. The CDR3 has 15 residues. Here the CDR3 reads CASRNEGYNTGELLF. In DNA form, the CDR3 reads TGTGCCAGCAGGAACGAGGGTTATAACACCGGGGAGCTGCTTTTT.

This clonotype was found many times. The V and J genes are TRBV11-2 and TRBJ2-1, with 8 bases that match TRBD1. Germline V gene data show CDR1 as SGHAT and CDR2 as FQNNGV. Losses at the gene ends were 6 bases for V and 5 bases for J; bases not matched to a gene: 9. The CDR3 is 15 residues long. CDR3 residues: CASRPTGVKHNEQFF. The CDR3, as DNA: TGTGCCAGCAGACCGACAGGGGTTAAGCACAATGAGCAGTTCTTC.

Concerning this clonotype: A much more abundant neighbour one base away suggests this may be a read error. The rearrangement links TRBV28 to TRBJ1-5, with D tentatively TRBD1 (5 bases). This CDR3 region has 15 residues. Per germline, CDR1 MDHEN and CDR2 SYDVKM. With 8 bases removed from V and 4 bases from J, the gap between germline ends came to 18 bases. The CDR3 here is CASGLAGWGNQPQHF. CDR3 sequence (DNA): TGTGCCAGCGGACTGGCGGGTTGGGGGAATCAGCCCCAGCATTTT. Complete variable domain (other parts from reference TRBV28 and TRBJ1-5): DVKVTQSSRYLVKRTGEKVFLECVQDMDHENMFWYRQDPGLGLRLIYFSYDVKMKEKGDIPEGYSVSREKKERFSLILESASTNQTSMYLCASGLAGWGNQPQHFGDGTRLSIL.

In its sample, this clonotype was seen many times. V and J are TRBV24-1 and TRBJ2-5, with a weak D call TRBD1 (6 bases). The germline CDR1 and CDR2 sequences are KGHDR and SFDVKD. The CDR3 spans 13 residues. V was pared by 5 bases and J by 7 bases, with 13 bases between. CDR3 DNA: TGTGCCACCAGTGCTCAGACAGGTGGGACCCAGTACTTC. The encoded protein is CATSAQTGGTQYF.

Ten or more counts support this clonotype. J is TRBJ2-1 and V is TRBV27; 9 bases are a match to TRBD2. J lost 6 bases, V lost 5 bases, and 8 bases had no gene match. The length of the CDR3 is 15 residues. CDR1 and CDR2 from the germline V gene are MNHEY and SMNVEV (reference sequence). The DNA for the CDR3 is TGTGCCAGCAGTCCGCCCGGGACTAGCCGCAATGAGCAGTTCTTC. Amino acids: CASSPPGTSRNEQFF.

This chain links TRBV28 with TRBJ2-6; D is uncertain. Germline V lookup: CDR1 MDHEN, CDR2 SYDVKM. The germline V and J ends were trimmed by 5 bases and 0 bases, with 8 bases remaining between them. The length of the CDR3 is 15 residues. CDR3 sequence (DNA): TGTGCCAGCAGTCCCCACTCCTCTGGGGCCAACGTCCTGACTTTC. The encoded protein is CASSPHSSGANVLTF.

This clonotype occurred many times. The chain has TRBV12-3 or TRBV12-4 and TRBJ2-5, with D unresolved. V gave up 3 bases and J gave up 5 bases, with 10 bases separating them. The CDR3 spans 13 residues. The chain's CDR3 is CASSLGFFETQYF. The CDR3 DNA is TGTGCCAGCAGTTTGGGGTTCTTCGAGACCCAGTACTTC.

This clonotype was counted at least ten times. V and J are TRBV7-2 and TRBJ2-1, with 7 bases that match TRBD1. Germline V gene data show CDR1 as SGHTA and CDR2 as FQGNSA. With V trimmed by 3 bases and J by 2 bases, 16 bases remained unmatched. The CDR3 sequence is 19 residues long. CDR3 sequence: CASSLPRQGVSSAYNEQFF. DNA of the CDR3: TGTGCCAGCAGCTTGCCAAGGCAGGGGGTTAGTTCTGCCTACAATGAGCAGTTCTTC.

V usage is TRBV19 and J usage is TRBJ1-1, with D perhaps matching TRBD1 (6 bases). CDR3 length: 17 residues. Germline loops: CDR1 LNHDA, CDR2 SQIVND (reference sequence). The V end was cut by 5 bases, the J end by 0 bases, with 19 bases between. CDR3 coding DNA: TGTGCCAGTAGTGCCACAGGGAAGGGGTTCGTGAACACTGAAGCTTTCTTT. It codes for CASSATGKGFVNTEAFF.

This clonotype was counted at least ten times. CDR3 sequence reads: CASSVSLAGDLGETQYF. DNA for the CDR3: TGTGCCAGCAGTGTGTCCCTAGCGGGAGATCTGGGGGAGACCCAGTACTTC. The chain combines TRBV2 with TRBJ2-5, with 10 bases aligning to TRBD2. CDR3 size: 17 residues. V dropped 4 bases and J dropped 5; count of bases not matched to a gene: 13. CDR1 and CDR2 (germline): SNHLY, FYNNEI. The variable domain in full, with the rest retrieved from reference TRBV2 and TRBJ2-5, is EPEVTQTPSHQVTQMGQEVILRCVPISNHLYFYWYRQILGQKVEFLVSFYNNEISEKSEIFDDQFSVERPDGSNFTLKIRSTKLEDSAMYFCASSVSLAGDLGETQYFGPGTRLLVL.

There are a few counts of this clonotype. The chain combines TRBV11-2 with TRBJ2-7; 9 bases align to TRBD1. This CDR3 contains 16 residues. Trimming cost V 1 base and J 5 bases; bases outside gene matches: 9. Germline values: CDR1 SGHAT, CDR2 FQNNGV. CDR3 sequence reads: CASSLVQLQGAHEQYF. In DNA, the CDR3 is TGTGCCAGCAGCTTAGTTCAATTACAGGGGGCCCACGAGCAGTACTTC.

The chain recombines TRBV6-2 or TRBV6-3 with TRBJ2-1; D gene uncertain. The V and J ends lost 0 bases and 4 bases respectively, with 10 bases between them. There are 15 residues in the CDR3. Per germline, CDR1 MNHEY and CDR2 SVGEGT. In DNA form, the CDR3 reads TGTGCCAGCAGTTACTCGCCCGCAGATTACAATGAGCAGTTCTTC. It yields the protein CASSYSPADYNEQFF.

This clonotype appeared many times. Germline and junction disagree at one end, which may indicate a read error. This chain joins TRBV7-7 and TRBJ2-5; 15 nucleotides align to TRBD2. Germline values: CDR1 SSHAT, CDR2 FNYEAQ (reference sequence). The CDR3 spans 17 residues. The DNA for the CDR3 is TGTGCTAGCAGCCTCGGACTAGCGGGGGGGGTTTTCGCGACCCAGTACTTC. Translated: CASSLGLAGGVFATQYF.